The 7 T cell receptor beta chains listed next were all sequenced from one sample in a study of identical twins. One entry per CDR3 protein results from TCRdb running MiXCR on the 5' RACE reads. Here the sample spans about 1.7 million distinct CDR3 sequences, less than 40% being singletons. What was sequenced was cord blood. The receptor source for this set is a newborn girl in good health.

This clonotype was picked up a small number of times. The DNA for the CDR3 is TGTGCCAGCAGTCGCGGGAGGAGGGTTGAGCAGTTCTTC. Its protein is CASSRGRRVEQFF. The gene calls are TRBV12-3 or TRBV12-4 and TRBJ2-1; 8 nucleotides agree with TRBD2. The V and J ends lost 5 bases and 9 bases, in that order; junction bases with no gene match: 6. CDR3 length: 13 amino acids.

This chain's CDR3 is CATRRSGTGGTNTEAFF. The CDR3 nucleotides read TGTGCCACCAGGAGGTCGGGGACAGGGGGCACGAACACTGAAGCTTTCTTT. V gene TRBV24-1 combines with J gene TRBJ1-1, with 12 nucleotides matching TRBD1. Germline V gives CDR1 KGHDR, CDR2 SFDVKD. The CDR3 is made up of 17 amino acids. The junction had 9 bases not matched to a gene; V was cut back by 7 bases and J by 1 base.

Written as DNA, the CDR3 is TGCGCCAGCAGCTCCTTAGCGGGGACGAACACCGGGGAGCTGTTTTTT. It codes for CASSSLAGTNTGELFF. V usage is TRBV5-1 and J usage is TRBJ2-2; 8 bases are a match to TRBD2. V trimming: 3 bases; J trimming: 0 bases; junction bases outside the gene matches: 4. CDR3 length equals 16 residues. The germline V gene has CDR1 SGHRS and CDR2 YFSETQ.

The rearrangement uses TRBV10-3 and TRBJ2-7; TRBD2 aligns across 12 bases. V shed 10 bases and J 4 bases; nucleotides not matched to a gene: 8. The length of the CDR3 is 14 residues. Germline V lookup: CDR1 ENHRY, CDR2 SYGVKD. The CDR3 nucleotides are TGTGCCACTCGGACTAGCGGGAAATGGTACGAGCAGTACTTC. The encoded protein is CATRTSGKWYEQYF.

The chain combines TRBV21-1 with TRBJ2-5. The J call may be wrong; the DNA end is better matched by TRBJ2-7. TRBV21-1 has pseudogene status. There are 13 residues in the CDR3. The CDR3 sequence: CASQRELRYEQYF. The DNA of the CDR3 is TGTGCCAGCCAAAGGGAGTTGCGCTACGAGCAGTACTTC.

The rearrangement links TRBV5-1 to TRBJ2-3; D remains unclear. Trimming stripped 2 bases from V and 4 bases from J, with 14 bases between. The germline V gene encodes CDR1 SGHRS and CDR2 YFSETQ. The CDR3 consists of 15 residues. The CDR3 nucleotides read TGCGCCAGCAGCTTTGTCGTCGATAGGGCAGATACGCAGTATTTT. Translation gives CASSFVVDRADTQYF.

The chain has TRBV7-2 and TRBJ1-4; D is unresolved. The CDR3 extends over 16 amino acids. Germline CDR1 is SGHTA and CDR2 is FQGNSA. V lost 5 bases and J 4 bases, leaving 17 bases between the germline ends. Here the CDR3 DNA reads TGTGCCAGCAGCCACTACTCGACGGCCTATAATGAAAAACTGTTTTTT. Translation: CASSHYSTAYNEKLFF.